Described below is a single T cell receptor beta chain sequence and its context. Its antigen is not yet known. No base qualities exist here, and no much larger clone lies one base off it. This sample also contains other DNA sequences that code for the same CDR3. V was cut back by 5 bases and J by 1 base, leaving a gap of 8 bases between them. From the cysteine through the phenylalanine, the CDR3 covers 13 amino acids. Only the CDR3 DNA stays, 39 bases, in frame from base 1. CDR1 is given as SEHNR and CDR2 as FQNEAQ, both from the germline V gene (reference sequence). These data are taken from a study of cytomegalovirus exposure and HLA in healthy donors (TCRdb year 2017). With respect to the entire study: An earlier analysis of under 600 of the donors reported approximately 300 Gb of sequence data and 117 million unique TCR beta sequences from roughly 200 million T cells. An early release that covered around 590 HLA-typed donors contained approximately 300 gigabases of sequencing data and approximately 85 million unique TCR sequences. The genetic ancestry cluster associated with self-reported Caucasian donors included 81% of the 300 to 400 genotyped donors. The study aimed to test whether cataloging public T cell receptors could reveal signatures of past pathogen exposure. The study used immunosequencing to profile the T cell repertoires of around 600 subjects and linked those repertoires to cytomegalovirus serostatus. A separate validation cohort of over a hundred different subjects was used in addition to the approximately 640-subject first cohort. High-throughput TCR immunosequencing, statistical association of individual TCRs with disease status, and machine learning were combined to predict cytomegalovirus infection status. In a later analysis, previously published TCR beta repertoires from several hundred donors were re-analyzed and high-resolution HLA genotyping was added so that TCR occurrence patterns could be studied. In the later analysis, no new phenotypic data were used to find candidate immune exposures; instead, reliance was placed on TCR beta sequences and their occurrence across donors. An earlier analysis of more than 450 of the donors used high-throughput TCR beta sequencing to judge whether each TCR beta V gene segment behaved as functional or pseudogenic. Donor age, sex, ethnicity and CMV serostatus were compiled together with the repertoire data. A later genetic analysis used genome-wide SNP genotypes for about 65% of the roughly 670 donors, treating that subset as a discovery cohort. All discovery cohort repertoires had been generated on a single sequencing platform. HLA typing included class I and class II loci at four-digit resolution. The number of typed donors differed by locus: about 629-630 for A, B, C, DRB1 and DQB1; some 500 for DQA1; approximately 600 for DPA1; and about 450 for DPB1. A handful of DR-DQ haplotypes were handled as single units for association and clustering because linkage in the cohort was strong. Among 300 to 500 genotyped donors of the cohort, an average of roughly 230,000 unique TCR beta nucleotide sequences was sequenced per donor, of which approximately 19% were non-productive. Broader findings and caveats from the paper: The 87-base-pair reads could not distinguish some IMGT-functional V segments, including TRBV6-2 and TRBV6-3, so those segments were excluded. The cohort was sequenced for TCR beta chains only, and without alpha or paired-chain data the features that could be detected were limited. A further reported finding was that TCR beta sequences accurately predicted the HLA-A and HLA-B alleles for most subjects in the first cohort. Immune exposure information for the cohort was limited to CMV serostatus. The sequencing pipeline was judged likely to have produced a cluster of highly shared sequence variants as a technical artifact. In vitro tests confirmed that a few of the cytomegalovirus-associated TCR beta chains recognize cytomegalovirus antigens. In a later analysis, HLA-associated TCR beta chains were found to be more clonally expanded and to have lower generation probabilities than equally common non-associated chains. Correlated functional status among segregating V segments might reflect linkage disequilibrium, but an unknown experimental factor could not be ruled out. Because counts were too low, seventeen rarely observed V segments, including chromosome 9 orphons, were left out of the earlier analysis of approximately 500 of the donors. The classifier was reported to diagnose cytomegalovirus status with high specificity and sensitivity in both the original and validation cohorts. V-gene and J-gene trimming of TCR beta chains was associated with a missense DCLRE1C variant in a later genetic analysis, and the association was replicated in an independent cohort. In a later genetic analysis, fewer N-insertions in productive TCRs were reported among donors in an Asian-associated ancestry cluster than the roughly 700-donor mean. Because HLA typing was missing for some donors at each locus, association tests included only the typed subset. A later analysis associated 15,000 to 20,000 TCR beta sequences with specific HLA alleles at a false discovery rate of 0.05. In an earlier analysis of approximately 590 of the donors, most TCR beta V segments appeared in productive rearrangements about 87% or about 30% of the time, broadly matching IMGT annotations. A later analysis found that TCR association rates varied across HLA loci, with DRB1 alleles showing the most associated TCRs and HLA-C alleles the fewest. In the study, about 150 TCR beta chains were listed as associated with cytomegalovirus. In a later analysis, most CMV-associated TCR beta chains were found to appear HLA-restricted, with HLA associations seemingly driven largely by CMV exposure. Sequencing depth was assumed to be roughly uniform across donors in the presence/absence analyses, though that assumption may not hold. Most TCR sequences were observed very rarely across donors, whereas some public TCRs were present in many individuals. In a later analysis, several top co-occurrence clusters were reported to appear linked to parvovirus B19, influenza, CMV and Epstein-Barr virus. According to the authors, the approach could potentially be generalized to other disease states and immunological phenotypes. Assigning TCR associations to individual alleles was difficult when HLA alleles, especially DR and DQ, strongly co-occurred.

In total, over 600 healthy bone marrow donors made up the cohort. At the time of sampling, all cohort members were nominally healthy, though unrecorded immune exposures were likely present. The donor tested CMV seropositive and was one of the 289 seropositive cohort members. Each donor provided a peripheral blood sample, and peripheral blood mononuclear cells were used for TCR beta sequencing. Genomic DNA was extracted from the blood cell samples with the Qiagen DNeasy Blood Extraction Kit. Library method: the immunoSEQ multiplex PCR assay. For the multiplex PCR, a mixture combining 60 forward primers for TCR Vbeta segments and 13 reverse primers for TCR Jbeta segments was used. Amplification of the CDR3 region of rearranged TCR beta genes was performed with a multiplex PCR assay on genomic DNA. The amplified TCR beta libraries were sequenced on the Illumina HiSeq System as 87-base-pair reads. The paper's data handling went like this. Across the 500 to 850 repertoires, a later analysis counted around 80 million unique TCR beta chains, approximately 12 million of which were shared by at least two donors. Raw reads were error-corrected and collapsed into unique sequences with a nearest-neighbor algorithm that merged closely related sequences to remove PCR and sequencing errors. To assign V, D and J gene segments, CDR3 sequences were aligned to IMGT reference sequences. Each retained sequence needed at least a six-nucleotide match to both a V gene segment and a J gene segment. Rearrangements were classified as productive when the CDR3 lacked stop codons and remained in frame with V and J, and all other rearrangements were classified as non-productive. Following IMGT convention, CDR3 was defined as the stretch from the second conserved V-encoded cysteine to the conserved J-encoded phenylalanine. In an earlier analysis of around 540 of the donors, sequences lacking an unambiguous match to a single V gene segment were excluded. An earlier analysis of 587 of the donors called V segments functional above 56.7% productive rearrangements and segregating when the between-donor standard deviation exceeded 5%. A statistical classification framework was developed to diagnose cytomegalovirus status using the catalog of TCR beta chain sequences. A later analysis assigned V and J genes by comparing TCR nucleotide sequences with IMGT/GENE-DB human TR gene sequences. In a later analysis, CDR3 sequences and most-parsimonious VDJ recombination scenarios were assigned using the TCRdist pipeline. In a later analysis, every TCR beta chain was defined by the combination of its CDR3 amino acid sequence and its V-gene family, and reads without a unique V-gene family were dropped. To address suspected cross-contamination and a sequencing artifact, a later analysis removed under 600 highly shared, low-generation-probability nucleotide sequences. In a later analysis, a clonal expansion index for each public chain was calculated from normalized within-repertoire ranks of inferred template counts. Generation probabilities in a later analysis came from a VDJ recombination model fitted to out-of-frame rearrangements, and those results were checked against IGoR. Hypergeometric tests were used in a later analysis to score TCR-TCR, TCR-HLA and TCR-CMV co-occurrence, with a repertoire-size bias correction applied to the TCR pairs. False discovery rates were estimated in a later analysis by permuting HLA or CMV assignments 20 times. In a later analysis, co-occurring TCRs were grouped with DBSCAN, and TCRdist sequence similarity was added when clustering was performed within HLA-allele-positive subsets. Co-occurrence clustering excluded repertoires with fewer than 30,000 or more than 120,000 public chains, plus five with anomalous nucleotide sharing. In TCRdb, the immuneACCESS table is reduced to in-frame sequences with V and J assigned. These tables do not hold every clone; where another copy was compared, an unresolved V gene accounts for under half, and the others remain unexplained. That table gives V, J and clone size, and the DNA gave D and trimming. Within this sample are approximately 92,000 clones, with around four fifths of them counted one time only. The ten most abundant clones make up around 7.5% of the sample.

This receptor chain uses TRBV7-9 and TRBJ1-1; tentative D gene TRBD1, with 5 bases matching. The TCR originated in a man aged 50-60 years in good health and CMV-seropositive. The source material was PBMCs. CDR3 protein: CASSLDRNTEAFF. The DNA sequence reads TGTGCCAGCAGCCTCGACAGGAACACTGAAGCTTTCTTT. The variable domain in full, with residues beyond the CDR3 obtained from the reference TRBV7-9 and TRBJ1-1 genes, is DTGVSQNPRHKITKRGQNVTFRCDPISEHNRLYWYRQTLGQGPEFLTYFQNEAQLEKSRLLSDRFSAERPKGSFSTLEIQRTEQGDSAMYLCASSLDRNTEAFFGQGTRLTVV.